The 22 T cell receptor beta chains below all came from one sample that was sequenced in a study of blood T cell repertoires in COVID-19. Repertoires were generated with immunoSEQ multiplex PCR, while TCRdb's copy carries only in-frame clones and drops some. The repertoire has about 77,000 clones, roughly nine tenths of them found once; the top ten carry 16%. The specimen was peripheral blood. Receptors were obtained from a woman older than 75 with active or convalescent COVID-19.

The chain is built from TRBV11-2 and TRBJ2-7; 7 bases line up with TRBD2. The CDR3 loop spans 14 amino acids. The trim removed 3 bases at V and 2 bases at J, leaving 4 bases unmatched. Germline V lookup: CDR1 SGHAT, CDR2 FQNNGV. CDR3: CASSFTAGAYEQYF. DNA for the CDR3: TGTGCCAGCAGCTTTACGGCGGGGGCCTACGAGCAGTACTTC.

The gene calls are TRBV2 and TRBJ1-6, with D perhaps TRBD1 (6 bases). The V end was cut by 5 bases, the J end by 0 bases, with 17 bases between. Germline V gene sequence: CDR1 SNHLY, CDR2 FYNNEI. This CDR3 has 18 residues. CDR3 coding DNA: TGTGCCAGCAGTTGGGATGACAGGTCGAGCTCCTATAATTCACCCCTCCACTTT. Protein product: CASSWDDRSSSYNSPLHF.

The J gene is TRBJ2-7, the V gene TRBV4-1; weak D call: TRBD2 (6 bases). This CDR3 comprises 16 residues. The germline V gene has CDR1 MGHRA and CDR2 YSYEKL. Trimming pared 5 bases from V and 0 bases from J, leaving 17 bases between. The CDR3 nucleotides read TGCGCCAGCAGCGACCCCTGGGCGGGGAGCTCCTACGAGCAGTACTTC. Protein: CASSDPWAGSSYEQYF.

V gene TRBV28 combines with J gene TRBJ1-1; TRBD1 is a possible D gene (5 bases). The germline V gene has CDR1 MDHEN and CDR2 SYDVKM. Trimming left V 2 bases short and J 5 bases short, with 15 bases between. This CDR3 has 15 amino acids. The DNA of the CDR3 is TGTGCCAGCAGTTTACAGGGTCAGTTCGCTACTGAAGCTTTCTTT. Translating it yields CASSLQGQFATEAFF.

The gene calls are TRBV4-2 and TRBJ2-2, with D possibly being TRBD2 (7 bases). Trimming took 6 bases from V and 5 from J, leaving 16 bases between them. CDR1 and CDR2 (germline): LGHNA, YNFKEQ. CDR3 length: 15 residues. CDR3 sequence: CASRRERGGTGELFF. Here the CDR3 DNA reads TGTGCCAGCAGGCGGGAGCGAGGGGGGACCGGGGAGCTGTTTTTT.

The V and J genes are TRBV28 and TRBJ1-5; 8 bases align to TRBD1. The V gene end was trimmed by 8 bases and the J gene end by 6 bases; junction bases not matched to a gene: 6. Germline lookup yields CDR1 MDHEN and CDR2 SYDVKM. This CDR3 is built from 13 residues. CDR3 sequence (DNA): TGTGCCAGCTGGGACAGGTCCGGTCAGCCCCAGCATTTT. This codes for CASWDRSGQPQHF.

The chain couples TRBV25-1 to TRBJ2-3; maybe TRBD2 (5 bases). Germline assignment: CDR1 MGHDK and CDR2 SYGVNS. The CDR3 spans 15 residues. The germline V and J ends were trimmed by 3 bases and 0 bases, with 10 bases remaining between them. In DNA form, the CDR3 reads TGTGCCAGCAGTGAGCTGGGCGGGAGCACAGATACGCAGTATTTT. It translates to CASSELGGSTDTQYF.

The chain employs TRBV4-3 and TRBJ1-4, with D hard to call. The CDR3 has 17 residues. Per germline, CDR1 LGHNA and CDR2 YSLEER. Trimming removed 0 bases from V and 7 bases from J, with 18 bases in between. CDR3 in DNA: TGCGCCAGCAGCCAAGATACCGTCGCTGGGCTTGGTGAAAAACTGTTTTTT. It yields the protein CASSQDTVAGLGEKLFF.

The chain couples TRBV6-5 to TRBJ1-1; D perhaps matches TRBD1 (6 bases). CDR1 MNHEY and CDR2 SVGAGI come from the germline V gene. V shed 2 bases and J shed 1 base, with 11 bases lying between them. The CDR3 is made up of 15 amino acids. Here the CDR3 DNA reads TGTGCCAGCAGTTACCTTGGACAGTCGAACACTGAAGCTTTCTTT. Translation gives CASSYLGQSNTEAFF.

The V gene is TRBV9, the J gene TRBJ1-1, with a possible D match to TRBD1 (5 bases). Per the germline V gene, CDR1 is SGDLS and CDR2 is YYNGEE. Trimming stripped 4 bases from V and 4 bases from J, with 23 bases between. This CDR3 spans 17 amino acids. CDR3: CASSKSDRSRGSTEAFF. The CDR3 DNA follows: TGTGCCAGCAGCAAAAGTGACAGAAGCCGCGGGAGCACTGAAGCTTTCTTT.

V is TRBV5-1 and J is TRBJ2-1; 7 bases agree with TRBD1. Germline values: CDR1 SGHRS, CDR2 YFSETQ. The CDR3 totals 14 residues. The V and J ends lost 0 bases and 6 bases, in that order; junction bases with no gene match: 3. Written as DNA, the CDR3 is TGCGCCAGCAGCTTGGGGGGACAGTTCAATGAGCAGTTCTTC. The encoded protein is CASSLGGQFNEQFF. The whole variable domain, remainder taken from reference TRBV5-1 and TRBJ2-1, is KAGVTQTPRYLIKTRGQQVTLSCSPISGHRSVSWYQQTPGQGLQFLFEYFSETQRNKGNFPGRFSGRQFSNSRSEMNVSTLELGDSALYLCASSLGGQFNEQFFGPGTRLTVL.

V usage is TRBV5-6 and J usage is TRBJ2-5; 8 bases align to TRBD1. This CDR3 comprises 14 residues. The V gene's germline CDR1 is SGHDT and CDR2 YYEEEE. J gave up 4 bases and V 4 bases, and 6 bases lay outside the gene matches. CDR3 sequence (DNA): TGTGCCAGCAGCCAGACAGGGGTGGCAGAGACCCAGTACTTC. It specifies CASSQTGVAETQYF.

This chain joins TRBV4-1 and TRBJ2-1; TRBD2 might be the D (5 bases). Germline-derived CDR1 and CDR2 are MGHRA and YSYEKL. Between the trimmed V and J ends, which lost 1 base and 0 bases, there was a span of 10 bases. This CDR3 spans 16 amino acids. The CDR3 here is CASSQAGISSYNEQFF. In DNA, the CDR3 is TGCGCCAGCAGCCAAGCGGGGATAAGCTCCTACAATGAGCAGTTCTTC.

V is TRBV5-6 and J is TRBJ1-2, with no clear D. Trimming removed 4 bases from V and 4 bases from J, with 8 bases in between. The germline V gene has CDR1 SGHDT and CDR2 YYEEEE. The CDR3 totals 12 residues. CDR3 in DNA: TGTGCCAGCAGCGCTGACTTCTATGGCTACACCTTC. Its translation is CASSADFYGYTF. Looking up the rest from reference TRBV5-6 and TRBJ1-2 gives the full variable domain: DAGVTQSPTHLIKTRGQQVTLRCSPKSGHDTVSWYQQALGQGPQFIFQYYEEEERQRGNFPDRFSGHQFPNYSSELNVNALLLGDSALYLCASSADFYGYTFGSGTRLTVV.

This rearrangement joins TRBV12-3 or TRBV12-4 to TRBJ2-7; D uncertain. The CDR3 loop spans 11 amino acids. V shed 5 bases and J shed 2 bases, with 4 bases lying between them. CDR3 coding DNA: TGTGCCAGCAGTACAACCTACGAGCAGTACTTC. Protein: CASSTTYEQYF.

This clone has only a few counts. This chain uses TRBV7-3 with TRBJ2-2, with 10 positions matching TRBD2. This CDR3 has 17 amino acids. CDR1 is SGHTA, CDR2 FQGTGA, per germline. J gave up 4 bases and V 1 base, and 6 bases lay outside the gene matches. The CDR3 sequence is CASSLNGLAGVTGELFF. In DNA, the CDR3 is TGTGCCAGCAGCTTAAACGGCCTAGCGGGGGTCACCGGGGAGCTGTTTTTT.

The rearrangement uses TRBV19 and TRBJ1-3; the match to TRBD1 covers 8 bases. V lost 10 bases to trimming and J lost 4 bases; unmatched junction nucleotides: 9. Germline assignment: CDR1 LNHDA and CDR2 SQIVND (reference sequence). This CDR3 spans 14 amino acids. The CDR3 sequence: CATSDRGVGNTIYF. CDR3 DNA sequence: TGTGCCACCTCAGACAGGGGAGTCGGAAACACCATATATTTT.

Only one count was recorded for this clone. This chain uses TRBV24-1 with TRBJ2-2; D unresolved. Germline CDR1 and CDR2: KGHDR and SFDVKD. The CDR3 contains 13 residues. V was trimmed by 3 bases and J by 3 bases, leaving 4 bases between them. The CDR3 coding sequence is TGTGCCACCAGTGATCATGACACCGGGGAGCTGTTTTTT. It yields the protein CATSDHDTGELFF.

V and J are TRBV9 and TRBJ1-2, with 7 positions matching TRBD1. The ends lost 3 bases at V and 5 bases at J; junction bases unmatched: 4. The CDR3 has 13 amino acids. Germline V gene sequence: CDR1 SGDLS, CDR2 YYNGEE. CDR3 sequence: CASSDGDSYGYTF. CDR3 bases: TGTGCCAGCAGCGACGGGGACAGTTATGGCTACACCTTC.

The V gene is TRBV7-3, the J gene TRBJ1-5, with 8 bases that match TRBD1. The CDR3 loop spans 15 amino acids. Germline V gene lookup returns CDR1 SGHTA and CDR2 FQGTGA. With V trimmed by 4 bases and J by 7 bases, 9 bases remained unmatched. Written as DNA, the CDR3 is TGTGCCAGCAGCTACTCAGGGGGCGCTAACCAGCCCCAGCATTTT. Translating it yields CASSYSGGANQPQHF. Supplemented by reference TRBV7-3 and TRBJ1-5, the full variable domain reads GAGVSQTPSNKVTEKGKYVELRCDPISGHTALYWYRQSLGQGPEFLIYFQGTGAADDSGLPNDRFFAVRPEGSVSTLKIQRTERGDSAVYLCASSYSGGANQPQHFGDGTRLSIL.

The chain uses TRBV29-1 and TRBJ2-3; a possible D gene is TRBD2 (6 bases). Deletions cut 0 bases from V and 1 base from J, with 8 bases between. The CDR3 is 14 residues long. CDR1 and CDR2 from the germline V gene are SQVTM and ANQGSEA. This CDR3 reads CSVEESGGTDTQYF. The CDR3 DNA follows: TGCAGCGTTGAAGAATCGGGGGGCACAGATACGCAGTATTTT.

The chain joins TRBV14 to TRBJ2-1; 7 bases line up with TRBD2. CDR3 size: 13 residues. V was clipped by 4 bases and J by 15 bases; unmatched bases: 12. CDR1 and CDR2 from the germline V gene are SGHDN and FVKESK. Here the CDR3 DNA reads TGTGCCAGCAGCCGGCCTGCGGGGGAGGTCAGGTTCTTC. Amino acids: CASSRPAGEVRFF. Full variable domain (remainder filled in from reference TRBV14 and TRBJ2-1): EAGVTQFPSHSVIEKGQTVTLRCDPISGHDNLYWYRRVMGKEIKFLLHFVKESKQDESGMPNNRFLAERTGGTYSTLKVQPAELEDSGVYFCASSRPAGEVRFFGPGTRLTVL.